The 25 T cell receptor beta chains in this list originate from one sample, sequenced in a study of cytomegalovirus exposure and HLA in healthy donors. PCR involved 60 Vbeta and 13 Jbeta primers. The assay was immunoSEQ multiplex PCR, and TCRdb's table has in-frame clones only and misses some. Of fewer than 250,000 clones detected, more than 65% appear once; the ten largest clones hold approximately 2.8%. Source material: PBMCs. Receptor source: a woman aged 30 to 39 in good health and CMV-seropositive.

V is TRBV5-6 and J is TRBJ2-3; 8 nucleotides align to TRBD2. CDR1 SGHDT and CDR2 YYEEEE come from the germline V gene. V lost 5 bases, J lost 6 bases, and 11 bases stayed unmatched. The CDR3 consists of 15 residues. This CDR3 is CASRPLSGRGDTQYF. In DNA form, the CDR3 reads TGTGCCAGCAGACCCCTGAGCGGGAGAGGGGATACGCAGTATTTT.

DNA for the CDR3: TGCGCCAGCAGGGCCCCGGTTGCAGGAGGGAACACTGAAGCTTTCTTT. As protein: CASRAPVAGGNTEAFF. The chain links TRBV10-2 to TRBJ1-1, with unresolved D. Germline V lookup: CDR1 WSHSY, CDR2 SAAADI. The germline V and J ends were trimmed by 6 bases and 1 base, with 18 bases remaining between them. The CDR3 is made up of 16 amino acids.

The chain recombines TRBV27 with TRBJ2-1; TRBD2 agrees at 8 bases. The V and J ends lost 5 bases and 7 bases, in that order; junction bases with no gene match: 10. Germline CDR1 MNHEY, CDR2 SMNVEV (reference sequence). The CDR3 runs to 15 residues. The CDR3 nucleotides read TGTGCCAGCAGTCCTCGACTAGCGAAATTAAATGAGCAGTTCTTC. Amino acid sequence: CASSPRLAKLNEQFF.

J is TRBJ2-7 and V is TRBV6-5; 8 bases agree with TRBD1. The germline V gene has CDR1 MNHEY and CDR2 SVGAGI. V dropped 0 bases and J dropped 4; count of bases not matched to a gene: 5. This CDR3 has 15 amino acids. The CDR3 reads CASSYSWTGLYEQYF. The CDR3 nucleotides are TGTGCCAGCAGTTACTCGTGGACAGGGCTATACGAGCAGTACTTC.

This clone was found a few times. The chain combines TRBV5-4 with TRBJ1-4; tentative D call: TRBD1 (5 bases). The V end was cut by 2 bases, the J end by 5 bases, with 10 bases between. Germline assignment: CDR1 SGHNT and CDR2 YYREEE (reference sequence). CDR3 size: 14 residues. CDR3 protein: CASSFGARNEKLFF. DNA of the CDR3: TGTGCCAGCAGCTTTGGGGCAAGGAATGAAAAACTGTTTTTT. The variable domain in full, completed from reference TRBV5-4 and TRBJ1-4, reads ETGVTQSPTHLIKTRGQQVTLRCSSQSGHNTVSWYQQALGQGPQFIFQYYREEENGRGNFPPRFSGLQFPNYSSELNVNALELDDSALYLCASSFGARNEKLFFGSGTQLSVL.

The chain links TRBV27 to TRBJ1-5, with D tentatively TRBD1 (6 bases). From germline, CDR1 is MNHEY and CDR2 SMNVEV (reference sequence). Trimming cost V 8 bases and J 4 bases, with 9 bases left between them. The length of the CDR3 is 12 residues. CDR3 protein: CASRQGNQPQHF. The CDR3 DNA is TGTGCCAGCCGTCAGGGGAATCAGCCCCAGCATTTT.

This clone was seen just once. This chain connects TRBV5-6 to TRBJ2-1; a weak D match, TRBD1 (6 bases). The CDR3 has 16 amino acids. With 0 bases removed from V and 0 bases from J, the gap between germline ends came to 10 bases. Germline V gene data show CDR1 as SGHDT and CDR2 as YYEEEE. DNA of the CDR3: TGTGCCAGCAGCTTGGATAGCAGGGGCTCCTACAATGAGCAGTTCTTC. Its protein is CASSLDSRGSYNEQFF.

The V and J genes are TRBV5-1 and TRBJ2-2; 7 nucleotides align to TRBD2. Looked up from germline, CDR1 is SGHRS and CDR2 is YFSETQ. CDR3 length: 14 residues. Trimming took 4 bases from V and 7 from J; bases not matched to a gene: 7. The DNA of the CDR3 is TGCGCCAGCAGCAAGCTCGGCGGGGGCGGGGAGCTGTTTTTT. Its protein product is CASSKLGGGGELFF. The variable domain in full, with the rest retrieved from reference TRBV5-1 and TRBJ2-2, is KAGVTQTPRYLIKTRGQQVTLSCSPISGHRSVSWYQQTPGQGLQFLFEYFSETQRNKGNFPGRFSGRQFSNSRSEMNVSTLELGDSALYLCASSKLGGGGELFFGEGSRLTVL.

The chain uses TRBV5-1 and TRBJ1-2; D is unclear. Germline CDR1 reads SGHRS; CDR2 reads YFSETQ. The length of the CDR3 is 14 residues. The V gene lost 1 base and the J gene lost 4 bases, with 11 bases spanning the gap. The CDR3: CASSLIAASYGYTF. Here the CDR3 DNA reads TGCGCCAGCAGCTTGATTGCAGCGAGCTATGGCTACACCTTC.

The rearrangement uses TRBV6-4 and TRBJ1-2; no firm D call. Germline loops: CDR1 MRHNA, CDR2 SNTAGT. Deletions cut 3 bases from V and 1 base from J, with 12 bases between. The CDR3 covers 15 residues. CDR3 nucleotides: TGTGCCAGCAGTGAATCTACCGCCGTTAACTATGGCTACACCTTC. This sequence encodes CASSESTAVNYGYTF.

The CDR3 sequence is CASSPGLANTDTQYF. The CDR3 DNA reads as TGCGCCAGCAGCCCGGGACTAGCAAACACAGATACGCAGTATTTT. V is TRBV5-1 and J is TRBJ2-3, with TRBD2 matching over 9 bases. V was pared by 4 bases and J by 2 bases, with 5 bases of the junction left unmatched. The V gene's germline CDR1 is SGHRS and CDR2 YFSETQ. The CDR3 has 15 amino acids.

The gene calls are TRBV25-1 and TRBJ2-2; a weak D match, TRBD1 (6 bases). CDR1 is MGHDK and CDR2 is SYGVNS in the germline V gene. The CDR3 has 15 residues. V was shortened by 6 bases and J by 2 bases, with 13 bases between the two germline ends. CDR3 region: CASRVGTLNTGELFF. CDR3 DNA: TGTGCCAGCAGGGTCGGGACATTAAACACCGGGGAGCTGTTTTTT.

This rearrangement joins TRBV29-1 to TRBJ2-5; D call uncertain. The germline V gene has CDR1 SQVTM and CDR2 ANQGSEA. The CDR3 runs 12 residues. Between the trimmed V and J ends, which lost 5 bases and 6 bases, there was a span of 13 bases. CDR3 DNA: TGCAGCGTTACATTTAAGGAGAAGACCCAGTACTTC. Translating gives CSVTFKEKTQYF.

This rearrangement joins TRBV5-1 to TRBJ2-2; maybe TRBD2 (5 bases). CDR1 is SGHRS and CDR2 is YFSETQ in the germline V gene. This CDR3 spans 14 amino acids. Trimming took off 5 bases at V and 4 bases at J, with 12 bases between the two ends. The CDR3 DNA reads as TGCGCCAGCAGGGAAGGGAGTGTCACCGGGGAGCTGTTTTTT. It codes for CASREGSVTGELFF.

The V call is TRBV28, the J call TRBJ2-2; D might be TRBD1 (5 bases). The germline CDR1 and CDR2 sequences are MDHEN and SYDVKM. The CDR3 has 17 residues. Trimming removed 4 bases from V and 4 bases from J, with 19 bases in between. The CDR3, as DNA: TGTGCCAGCAGTTCTCCCCCCGGGTTAGGGGTCACCGGGGAGCTGTTTTTT. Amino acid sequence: CASSSPPGLGVTGELFF.

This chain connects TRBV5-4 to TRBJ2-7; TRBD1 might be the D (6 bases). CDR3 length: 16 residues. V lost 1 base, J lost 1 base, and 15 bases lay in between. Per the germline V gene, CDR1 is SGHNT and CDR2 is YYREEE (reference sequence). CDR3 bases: TGTGCCAGCAGCTTGAAGGGAGCTAGGGGGTCCTACGAGCAGTACTTC. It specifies CASSLKGARGSYEQYF.

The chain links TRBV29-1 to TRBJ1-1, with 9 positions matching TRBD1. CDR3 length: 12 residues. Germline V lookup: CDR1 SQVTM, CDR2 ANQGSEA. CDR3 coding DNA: TGCGGGGGATGGGGACAGGGCGGTGAAGCTTTCTTT. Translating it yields CGGWGQGGEAFF. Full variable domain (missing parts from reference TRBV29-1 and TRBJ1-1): SAVISQKPSRDICQRGTSLTIQCQVDSQVTMMFWYRQQPGQSLTLIATANQGSEATYESGFVIDKFPISRPNLTFSTLTVSNMSPEDSSIYLCGGWGQGGEAFFGQGTRLTVV.

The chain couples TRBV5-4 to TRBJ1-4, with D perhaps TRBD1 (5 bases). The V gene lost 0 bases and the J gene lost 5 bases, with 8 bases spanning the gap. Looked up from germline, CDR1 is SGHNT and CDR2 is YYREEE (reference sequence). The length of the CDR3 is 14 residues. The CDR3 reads CASSLAGVNEKLFF. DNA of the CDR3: TGTGCCAGCAGCTTGGCGGGGGTGAATGAAAAACTGTTTTTT.

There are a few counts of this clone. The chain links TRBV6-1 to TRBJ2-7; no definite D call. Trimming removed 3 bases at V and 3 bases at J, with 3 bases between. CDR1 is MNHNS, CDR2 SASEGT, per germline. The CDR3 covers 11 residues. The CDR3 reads CASSDSYEQYF. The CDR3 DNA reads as TGTGCCAGCAGTGACAGCTACGAGCAGTACTTC.

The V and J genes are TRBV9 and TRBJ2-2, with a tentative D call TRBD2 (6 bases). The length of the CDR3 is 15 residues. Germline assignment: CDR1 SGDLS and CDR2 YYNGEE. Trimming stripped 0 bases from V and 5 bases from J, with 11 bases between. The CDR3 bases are TGTGCCAGCAGCGTAGGGGACTGGGGGACCGGGGAGCTGTTTTTT. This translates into CASSVGDWGTGELFF.

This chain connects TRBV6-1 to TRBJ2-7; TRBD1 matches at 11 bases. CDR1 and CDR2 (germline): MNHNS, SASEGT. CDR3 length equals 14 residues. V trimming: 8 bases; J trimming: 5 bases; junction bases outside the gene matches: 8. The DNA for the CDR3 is TGTGCCAGCTGTTTCCGGGACAGGGGGGACGAGCAGTACTTC. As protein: CASCFRDRGDEQYF.

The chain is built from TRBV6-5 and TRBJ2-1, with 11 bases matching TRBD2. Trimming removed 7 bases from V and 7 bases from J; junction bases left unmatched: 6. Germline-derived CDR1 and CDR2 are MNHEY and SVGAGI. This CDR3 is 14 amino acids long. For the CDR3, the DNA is TGTGCCAGCACTGTAGCGGGAGGGAGGAATGAGCAGTTCTTC. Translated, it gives CASTVAGGRNEQFF.

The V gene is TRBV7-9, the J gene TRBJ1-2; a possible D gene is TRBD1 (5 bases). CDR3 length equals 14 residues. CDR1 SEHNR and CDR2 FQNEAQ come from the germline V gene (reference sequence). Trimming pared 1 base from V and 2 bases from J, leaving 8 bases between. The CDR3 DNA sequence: TGTGCCAGCAGCTTAGTGTCAGGGAACTATGGCTACACCTTC. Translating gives CASSLVSGNYGYTF.

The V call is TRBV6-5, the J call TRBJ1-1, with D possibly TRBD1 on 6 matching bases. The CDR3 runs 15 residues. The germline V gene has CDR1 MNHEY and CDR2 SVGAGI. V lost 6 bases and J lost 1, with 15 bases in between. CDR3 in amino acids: CASRKKGGSNTEAFF. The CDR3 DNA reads TGTGCCAGCAGAAAAAAAGGGGGATCGAACACTGAAGCTTTCTTT.

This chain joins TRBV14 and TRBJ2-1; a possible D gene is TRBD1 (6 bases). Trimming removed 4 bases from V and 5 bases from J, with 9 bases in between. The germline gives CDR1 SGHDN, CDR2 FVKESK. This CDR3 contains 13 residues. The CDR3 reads CASSPGQDNEQFF. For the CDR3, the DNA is TGTGCCAGCAGCCCGGGACAAGACAATGAGCAGTTCTTC.